The 25 T cell receptor beta chains below come from one sample, sequenced in a study of blood T cell repertoires in COVID-19. The repertoire was sequenced with immunoSEQ multiplex PCR; TCRdb's copy has only in-frame clones and lacks some. The sample carries approximately 240,000 clones, about 90% recorded once. Sequencing was done on a sample of PBMCs or T cells enriched from blood (not recorded which). The receptor set was obtained from a woman aged 45-59 years in a cohort exposed to, infected with or recovered from COVID-19 (not recorded which).

The rearrangement links TRBV4-3 to TRBJ2-3, with TRBD2 matching 13 bases. J was trimmed by 5 bases and V by 1 base; bases with no gene match: 0. Germline-derived CDR1 and CDR2 are LGHNA and YSLEER. This CDR3 is built from 15 residues. CDR3 amino acids: CASSQGTSGGDTQYF. Written as DNA, the CDR3 is TGCGCCAGCAGCCAAGGGACTAGCGGGGGAGATACGCAGTATTTT.

This sequence joins TRBV3-1 (or the pseudogene TRBV3-2) and TRBJ1-3, with D perhaps TRBD1 (5 bases). With 4 bases removed from V and 2 bases from J, the gap between germline ends came to 18 bases. There are 17 residues in the CDR3. CDR1 and CDR2 (germline): LGHDT, YNNKEL (reference sequence). The CDR3 loop is CASSPTGERGTGNTIYF. The CDR3 DNA is TGTGCCAGCAGCCCGACGGGGGAACGGGGGACTGGAAACACCATATATTTT.

The CDR3 region is CASSPPQGMNTEAFF. The CDR3 DNA reads TGTGCCAGCTCACCACCACAGGGGATGAACACTGAAGCTTTCTTT. The rearrangement links TRBV18 to TRBJ1-1; TRBD1 agrees at 7 bases. From germline, CDR1 is KGHSH and CDR2 LQKENI. V shed 0 bases, J shed 0 bases, and the junction held 1 base outside the gene matches. CDR3 length: 15 amino acids.

The V call is TRBV11-2, the J call TRBJ2-1; tentatively, D is TRBD2 (5 bases). The CDR3 loop spans 15 amino acids. V dropped 3 bases and J dropped 0 bases, with 9 bases sitting between them. Germline V gene data show CDR1 as SGHAT and CDR2 as FQNNGV. The CDR3 DNA reads TGTGCCAGCAGCTTGGACTCTAGCTCCTACAATGAGCAGTTCTTC. It is translated as CASSLDSSSYNEQFF.

The chain has TRBV9 and TRBJ1-3; D call uncertain. The CDR3 is 14 amino acids. Trimming removed 2 bases at V and 0 bases at J, with 6 bases between. CDR1 is SGDLS, CDR2 YYNGEE, per germline. Here the CDR3 DNA reads TGTGCCAGCAGCGTGTTCGGCTCTGGAAACACCATATATTTT. Translated, it gives CASSVFGSGNTIYF.

The chain uses TRBV9 and TRBJ1-5, with D possibly matching TRBD1 (6 bases). CDR3 length: 14 residues. The germline gives CDR1 SGDLS, CDR2 YYNGEE. V shed 7 bases and J shed 4 bases, with 15 bases lying between them. CDR3 DNA sequence: TGTGCCAGCGGCCCAGGGGTGCCAAATCAGCCCCAGCATTTT. It is translated as CASGPGVPNQPQHF.

The genes are TRBV5-5 and TRBJ1-2, with 7 bases matching TRBD1. Germline V gene lookup returns CDR1 SGHKS and CDR2 YYEKEE (reference sequence). The CDR3 covers 13 residues. V shed 2 bases and J 7 bases; nucleotides not matched to a gene: 5. CDR3 residues: CASSFTGAGGYTF. The CDR3 DNA sequence: TGTGCCAGCAGCTTTACAGGGGCGGGTGGCTACACCTTC. Drawing the rest from reference TRBV5-5 and TRBJ1-2, the complete variable domain is DAGVTQSPTHLIKTRGQQVTLRCSPISGHKSVSWYQQVLGQGPQFIFQYYEKEERGRGNFPDRFSARQFPNYSSELNVNALLLGDSALYLCASSFTGAGGYTFGSGTRLTVV.

This chain uses TRBV3-1 (or the pseudogene TRBV3-2) with TRBJ2-5; 10 bases agree with TRBD1. The length of the CDR3 is 16 residues. In germline, CDR1 is LGHDT, CDR2 YNNKEL (reference sequence). The trim removed 5 bases at V and 3 bases at J, leaving 9 bases unmatched. The CDR3 sequence is CASSCAGQGIEETQYF. CDR3 nucleotide sequence: TGTGCCAGCAGCTGCGCGGGACAGGGGATAGAAGAGACCCAGTACTTC.

The rearrangement uses TRBV4-2 and TRBJ2-2; a possible D gene is TRBD2 (8 bases). CDR1 and CDR2 (germline): LGHNA, YNFKEQ. V gave up 0 bases and J gave up 7 bases, with 18 bases separating them. The CDR3 runs 17 residues. Written as DNA, the CDR3 is TGTGCCAGCAGCCAAGAACAGGGGCGGGGGGTTTACGGGGAGCTGTTTTTT. This gives the protein CASSQEQGRGVYGELFF.

This chain connects TRBV29-1 to TRBJ2-2; a weak D match, TRBD2 (5 bases). The ends were cut back, 5 bases at V and 2 bases at J, with 15 bases in the middle. CDR3 size: 15 residues. Looked up from germline, CDR1 is SQVTM and CDR2 is ANQGSEA. The CDR3 DNA sequence: TGCAGCGTTCGGAGGCAGGTGGAAAACACCGGGGAGCTGTTTTTT. Translated, it gives CSVRRQVENTGELFF.

The chain couples TRBV10-2 to TRBJ2-3; TRBD2 matches 10 bases. CDR3 length: 15 residues. V lost 3 bases to trimming and J lost 4 bases; unmatched junction nucleotides: 4. Germline CDR1 WSHSY, CDR2 SAAADI. CDR3 DNA: TGCGCCAGCAGTGAAGGGCTAGCGGGGGCAGATACGCAGTATTTT. This gives the protein CASSEGLAGADTQYF.

The rearrangement uses TRBV7-9 and TRBJ1-1, with 7 nucleotides matching TRBD1. Germline CDR1 and CDR2: SEHNR and FQNEAQ (reference sequence). V shed 5 bases and J 11 bases; nucleotides not matched to a gene: 5. The CDR3 extends over 11 amino acids. The chain's CDR3 is CASSPDRDAFF. CDR3 sequence (DNA): TGTGCCAGCAGCCCTGACAGGGACGCTTTCTTT.

As concerns this clone: Other nucleotide sequences in the sample specify the same CDR3. The rearrangement links TRBV2 to TRBJ2-3, with TRBD1 identical over 7 bases. V dropped 6 bases and J dropped 4; count of bases not matched to a gene: 1. The CDR3 consists of 12 residues. Germline CDR1 and CDR2: SNHLY and FYNNEI. Written as DNA, the CDR3 is TGTGCCAGCAGAGACAGGGCAGATACGCAGTATTTT. Its translation is CASRDRADTQYF. The variable domain in full, completed from reference TRBV2 and TRBJ2-3, reads EPEVTQTPSHQVTQMGQEVILRCVPISNHLYFYWYRQILGQKVEFLVSFYNNEISEKSEIFDDQFSVERPDGSNFTLKIRSTKLEDSAMYFCASRDRADTQYFGPGTRLTVL.

This clone was seen only once. This chain joins TRBV23-1 and TRBJ2-6; TRBD1 agrees at 10 bases. TRBV23-1 qualifies as an ORF whose function is uncertain. V dropped 0 bases and J dropped 0; count of bases not matched to a gene: 8. The CDR3 loop spans 20 amino acids. The CDR3, as DNA: TGCGCCAGCAGTCAATCAGGGGGACAGGGGCCCTGCTCTGGGGCCAACGTCCTGACTTTC. Translating gives CASSQSGGQGPCSGANVLTF.

The chain uses TRBV29-1 and TRBJ1-2; the match to TRBD1 covers 7 bases. Germline CDR1 is SQVTM and CDR2 is ANQGSEA. The CDR3 has 11 amino acids. The trim removed 3 bases at V and 6 bases at J, leaving 1 base unmatched. The CDR3 here is CSVDQGDGYTF. The CDR3 nucleotides read TGCAGCGTTGACCAGGGGGATGGCTACACCTTC. Combining the CDR3 with reference TRBV29-1 and TRBJ1-2 gives the whole variable domain SAVISQKPSRDICQRGTSLTIQCQVDSQVTMMFWYRQQPGQSLTLIATANQGSEATYESGFVIDKFPISRPNLTFSTLTVSNMSPEDSSIYLCSVDQGDGYTFGSGTRLTVV.

The genes are TRBV9 and TRBJ1-3; D not resolved. This CDR3 has 14 amino acids. The germline gives CDR1 SGDLS, CDR2 YYNGEE. V was cut by 0 bases and J by 1 base, with 5 bases left in between. The CDR3 region has the DNA TGTGCCAGCAGCGTAGCCGTTTCTGGAAACACCATATATTTT. Amino acid sequence: CASSVAVSGNTIYF.

The V and J genes are TRBV10-3 and TRBJ1-4; TRBD1 might be the D (5 bases). The V end lost 10 bases, the J end lost 1 base, and 10 bases lay between the germline ends. This CDR3 is built from 13 residues. Germline CDR1 reads ENHRY; CDR2 reads SYGVKD. CDR3 nucleotide sequence: TGTGCCACCGGGGGGAGAACTAATGAAAAACTGTTTTTT. Its protein is CATGGRTNEKLFF.

The chain uses TRBV20-1 and TRBJ1-1; no clear D gene. CDR1 is DFQATT and CDR2 is SNEGSKA in the germline V gene (reference sequence). V dropped 4 bases and J dropped 1 base, with 4 bases sitting between them. The length of the CDR3 is 11 residues. The CDR3 region has the DNA TGCAGTGCTACTAAGAACACTGAAGCTTTCTTT. This sequence encodes CSATKNTEAFF.

This clone has more than one count but fewer than ten. The genes are TRBV7-2 and TRBJ2-2; D might be TRBD1 (5 bases). This CDR3 is built from 16 residues. Trimming cost V 1 base and J 5 bases, with 14 bases left between them. CDR1 is SGHTA and CDR2 is FQGNSA in the germline V gene. The CDR3 region has the DNA TGTGCCAGCAGCTTAGTAGGGCAGGGATCTACCGGGGAGCTGTTTTTT. Its translation is CASSLVGQGSTGELFF.

The chain has TRBV19 and TRBJ1-2; D unclear. The V and J ends lost 3 bases and 1 base respectively, with 6 bases between them. CDR1 is LNHDA and CDR2 is SQIVND in the germline V gene (reference sequence). The CDR3 contains 13 residues. CDR3 region: CASSMGSNYGYTF. Written as DNA, the CDR3 is TGTGCCAGTAGTATGGGGAGTAACTATGGCTACACCTTC. The complete variable domain, with remaining parts taken from reference TRBV19 and TRBJ1-2, reads DGGITQSPKYLFRKEGQNVTLSCEQNLNHDAMYWYRQDPGQGLRLIYYSQIVNDFQKGDIAEGYSVSREKKESFPLTVTSAQKNPTAFYLCASSMGSNYGYTFGSGTRLTVV.

The chain couples TRBV7-3 to TRBJ2-2; 8 bases agree with TRBD2. V shed 5 bases, J shed 1 base, and the junction held 6 bases outside the gene matches. The CDR3 is 16 amino acids. Germline CDR1 and CDR2: SGHTA and FQGTGA. CDR3 loop: CASSPHAGGNTGELFF. The CDR3 nucleotides are TGTGCCAGCAGCCCTCATGCGGGGGGGAACACCGGGGAGCTGTTTTTT.

The chain employs TRBV15 and TRBJ2-7, with D perhaps TRBD2 (6 bases). Looked up from germline, CDR1 is LNHNV and CDR2 is YYDKDF (reference sequence). V shed 5 bases and J shed 2 bases, with 16 bases lying between them. The CDR3 covers 15 residues. The CDR3 nucleotides read TGTGCCACCAGCGACGGGCGTGGCGGGACCTACGAGCAGTACTTC. Its protein product is CATSDGRGGTYEQYF.

This clone was counted between two and nine times. Written as DNA, the CDR3 is TGTGCCAGCTCCTTTGGACTAGCGCCTTCCGATACGCAGTATTTT. It specifies CASSFGLAPSDTQYF. The rearrangement links TRBV18 to TRBJ2-3; the match to TRBD2 covers 9 bases. This CDR3 contains 15 residues. Germline loops: CDR1 KGHSH, CDR2 LQKENI. The V and J ends lost 6 bases and 6 bases, in that order; junction bases with no gene match: 10.

V usage is TRBV7-9 and J usage is TRBJ1-1; possible D gene TRBD1, 5 bases. Germline V gene sequence: CDR1 SEHNR, CDR2 FQNEAQ (reference sequence). V was pared by 5 bases and J by 4 bases, with 14 bases between. CDR3 length: 14 amino acids. CDR3 region: CASSPGGGSTEAFF. The CDR3 DNA reads as TGTGCCAGCAGCCCGGGCGGGGGGAGCACTGAAGCTTTCTTT.

CDR3 nucleotide sequence: TGTGCCAGCAGAACCCCCCTAACACAGGAGCAGTACTTC. Amino acid sequence: CASRTPLTQEQYF. The chain uses TRBV28 and TRBJ2-7; D ambiguous. Germline-derived CDR1 and CDR2 are MDHEN and SYDVKM. Trimming took 6 bases from V and 7 from J, leaving 16 bases between them. This CDR3 is built from 13 residues. The whole variable domain, remainder taken from reference TRBV28 and TRBJ2-7, is DVKVTQSSRYLVKRTGEKVFLECVQDMDHENMFWYRQDPGLGLRLIYFSYDVKMKEKGDIPEGYSVSREKKERFSLILESASTNQTSMYLCASRTPLTQEQYFGPGTRLTVT.